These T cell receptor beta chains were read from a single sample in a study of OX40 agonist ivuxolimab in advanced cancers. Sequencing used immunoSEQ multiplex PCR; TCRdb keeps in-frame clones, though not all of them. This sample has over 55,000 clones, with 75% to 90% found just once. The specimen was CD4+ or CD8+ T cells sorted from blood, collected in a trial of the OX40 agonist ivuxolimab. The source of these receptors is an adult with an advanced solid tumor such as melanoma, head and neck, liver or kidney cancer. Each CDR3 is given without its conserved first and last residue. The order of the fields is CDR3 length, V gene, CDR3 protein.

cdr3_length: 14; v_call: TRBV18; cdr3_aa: ASSPSGGAHTDTQY
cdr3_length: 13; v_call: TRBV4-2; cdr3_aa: ASSPEPTQGHEQY
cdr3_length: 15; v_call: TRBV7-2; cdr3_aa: ASSPPTGQGAHYEQY
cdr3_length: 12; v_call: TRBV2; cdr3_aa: ASSKDNFQETQY
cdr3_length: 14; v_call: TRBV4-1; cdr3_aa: ASSQPLLRVVEGYT
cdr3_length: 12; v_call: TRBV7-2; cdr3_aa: ASGDHRGGDGYT
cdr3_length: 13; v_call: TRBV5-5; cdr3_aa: ASSLGWGSGYEQY
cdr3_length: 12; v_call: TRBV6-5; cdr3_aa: ASIPGGPSYEQY
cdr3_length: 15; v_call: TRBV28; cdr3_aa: ASSLGGGAGSQETQY
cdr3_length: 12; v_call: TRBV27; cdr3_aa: ASWPNRHASEQF
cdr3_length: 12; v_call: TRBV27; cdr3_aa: ASSLSGDKGTQY
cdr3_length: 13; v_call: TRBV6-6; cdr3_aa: ASSPPGSGANVLT
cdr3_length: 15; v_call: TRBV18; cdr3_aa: ASSPPSLAGRSGELF
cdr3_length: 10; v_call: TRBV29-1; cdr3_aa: SVVTGGEKLF
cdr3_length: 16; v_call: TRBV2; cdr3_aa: ASGGQGLAGAWYNEQF
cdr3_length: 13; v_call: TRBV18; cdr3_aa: ASSPTTGDWETQY
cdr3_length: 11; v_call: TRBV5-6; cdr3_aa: ASSLWHTGELF
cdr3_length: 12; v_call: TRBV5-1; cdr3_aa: ASSPQDSGGREF
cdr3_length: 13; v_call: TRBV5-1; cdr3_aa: ASSLSGTPSYEQY
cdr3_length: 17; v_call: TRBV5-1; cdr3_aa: ASRTSPGTGLEGDQPQH
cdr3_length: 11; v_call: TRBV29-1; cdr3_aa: SVAWQGVSLIY
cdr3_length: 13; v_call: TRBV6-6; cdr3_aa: ASNGQGFESNEQF
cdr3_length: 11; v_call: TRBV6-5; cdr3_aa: ATWLADTGELF
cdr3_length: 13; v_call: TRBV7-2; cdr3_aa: ASSLGQGDQETQY
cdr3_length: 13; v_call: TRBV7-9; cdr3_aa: ASSKTSGGVHEQF
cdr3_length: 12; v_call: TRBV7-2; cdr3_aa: ASSLTRWEETQY
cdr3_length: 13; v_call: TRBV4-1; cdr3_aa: ASSQGGAPNYGYT
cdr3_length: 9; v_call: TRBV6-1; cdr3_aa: ASSELHEQF
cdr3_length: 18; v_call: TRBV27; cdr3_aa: ASSLRGTSGRTGEFGTQY
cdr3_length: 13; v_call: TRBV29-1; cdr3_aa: SGGPGTVTNTEAF
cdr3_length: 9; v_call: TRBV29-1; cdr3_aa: SVGRGTEAF
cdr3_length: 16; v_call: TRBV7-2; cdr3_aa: ASSLGPRWGKVGNIQY
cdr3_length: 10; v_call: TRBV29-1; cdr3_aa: SAGLSTGELF
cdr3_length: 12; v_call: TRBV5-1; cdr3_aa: ASSLYKANYGYT
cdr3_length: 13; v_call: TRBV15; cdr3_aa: ATSRDEISPYEQY
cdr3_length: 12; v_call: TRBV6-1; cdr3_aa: ASSNRDRTDTQY
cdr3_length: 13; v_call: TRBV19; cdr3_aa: ASSIGHRPGNEQF
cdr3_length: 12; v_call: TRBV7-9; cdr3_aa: ASSLGVVTDTQY
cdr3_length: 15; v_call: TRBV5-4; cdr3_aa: ASSLAPLAGGTDTQY
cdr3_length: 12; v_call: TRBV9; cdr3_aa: ASSATGGAYEAF
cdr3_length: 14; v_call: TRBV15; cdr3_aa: ATSRGTGISGNTIY
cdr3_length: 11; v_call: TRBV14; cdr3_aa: ASSEGPVGGYT
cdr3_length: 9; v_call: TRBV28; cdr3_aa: ASSNTGDQY
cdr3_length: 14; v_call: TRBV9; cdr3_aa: ASSVDQGVRTDTQY
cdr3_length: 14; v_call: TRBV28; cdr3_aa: ASSPSLGVGANVLT